This T cell receptor beta chain is from a study of T-cell reconstitution after alpha-beta-depleted transplantation in children. This clonotype was observed many times. Unique molecular identifiers were incorporated into the prepared TCRbeta library. TCRdb reanalysed the PCR reads using MiXCR and keeps one entry per CDR3 protein. Of about 610,000 distinct CDR3 sequences listed, roughly a tenth are singletons. The sample in question was PBMCs from the stem cell graft donor, obtained from the stem cell graft. This receptor was identified in a human donor who donated a stem cell graft to a child with acute myeloid leukemia.

Written as DNA, the CDR3 is TGCAGCGCATCGACAGGGGAGGTGCAGTACTTC. Protein sequence: CSASTGEVQYF. This chain uses TRBV29-1 with TRBJ2-7; 8 nucleotides align to TRBD1. The CDR3 contains 11 residues. The V segment lost 7 bases and the J segment 9 bases; nucleotides outside the gene matches: 8. Germline lookup yields CDR1 SQVTM and CDR2 ANQGSEA.